One and the same sample provided the 11 T cell receptor beta chains below, sequenced in a study of blood T cell repertoires in COVID-19. Here immunoSEQ multiplex PCR was the method, and the copy in TCRdb shows in-frame clones only, minus some. The table shows around 300,000 clones, with over 80% occurring only once. The sample taken for sequencing was peripheral blood. These receptors all come from a woman aged 45-65 years with active or convalescent COVID-19.

This chain uses TRBV5-1 with TRBJ2-7; 9 bases fit TRBD1. This CDR3 has 16 residues. V lost 7 bases, J lost 3 bases, and 14 bases stayed unmatched. Looked up from germline, CDR1 is SGHRS and CDR2 is YFSETQ. CDR3 region: CASAPGQGSLFYEQYF. The CDR3 nucleotides are TGCGCCAGCGCACCGGGACAGGGTTCCCTTTTCTACGAGCAGTACTTC.

The chain recombines TRBV29-1 with TRBJ1-1, with no clear D. Germline V gene sequence: CDR1 SQVTM, CDR2 ANQGSEA. The CDR3 sequence is 14 residues long. Trimming removed 6 bases at V and 0 bases at J, with 14 bases between. Here the CDR3 reads CSVVEVLMNTEAFF. The CDR3 coding sequence is TGCAGCGTGGTGGAGGTCCTCATGAACACTGAAGCTTTCTTT.

J is TRBJ2-3 and V is TRBV20-1; TRBD2 might be the D (6 bases). This CDR3 comprises 14 residues. Between the trimmed V and J ends, which lost 3 bases and 2 bases, there was a span of 12 bases. Looked up from germline, CDR1 is DFQATT and CDR2 is SNEGSKA (reference sequence). CDR3 bases: TGCAGTGCTAGTAGCGGAGTACCCACAGATACGCAGTATTTT. Residues: CSASSGVPTDTQYF.

A word on this clone: This specimen includes other DNA sequences encoding the same CDR3. The chain links TRBV12-3 or TRBV12-4 to TRBJ2-3; D might be TRBD1 (5 bases). The CDR3 loop spans 12 amino acids. V was clipped by 2 bases and J by 5 bases, with 5 bases between them. CDR3 amino acids: CASSLRGDTQYF. For the CDR3, the DNA is TGTGCCAGCAGTTTAAGGGGAGATACGCAGTATTTT.

The chain combines TRBV4-2 with TRBJ2-3; TRBD2 matches at 12 bases. This CDR3 comprises 17 residues. J lost 0 bases, V lost 4 bases, and 5 bases had no gene match. Germline V gene data show CDR1 as LGHNA and CDR2 as YNFKEQ. The CDR3 coding sequence is TGTGCCAGCAGCCGGTCCGGGACTAGCGGGAGCACAGATACGCAGTATTTT. Translating gives CASSRSGTSGSTDTQYF.

The chain recombines TRBV5-1 with TRBJ2-3, with TRBD2 identical over 10 bases. Germline V gives CDR1 SGHRS, CDR2 YFSETQ. With V trimmed by 0 bases and J by 3 bases, 4 bases remained unmatched. The CDR3 runs to 16 residues. Here the CDR3 DNA reads TGCGCCAGCAGCTTGGCTACTAGCGGGAAGACAGATACGCAGTATTTT. This translates into CASSLATSGKTDTQYF.

This clone has just one count. The chain employs TRBV28 and TRBJ1-1; a possible D gene is TRBD1 (6 bases). The CDR3 has 15 residues. CDR1 is MDHEN, CDR2 SYDVKM, per germline. V was cut by 6 bases and J by 2 bases, with 16 bases left in between. In nucleotides, the CDR3 is TGTGCCAGCAGACCAACGGACAGAGACAACACTGAAGCTTTCTTT. Residues: CASRPTDRDNTEAFF.

The rearrangement joins TRBV21-1 to TRBJ1-6; the table's D call, TRBD1, has no DNA check behind it. TRBV21-1 is reported as a pseudogene. This CDR3 contains 18 residues. The CDR3 reads CASSLWTGSFSLNSPLHF. The CDR3, as DNA: TGTGCCAGCAGCCTATGGACAGGGAGTTTCTCCCTAAATTCACCCCTCCACTTT.

The chain carries TRBV27 and TRBJ1-6, with a possible D match to TRBD1 (5 bases). Trimming shortened V by 6 bases and J by 9 bases, and 15 bases separated the two germline ends. Germline assignment: CDR1 MNHEY and CDR2 SMNVEV (reference sequence). The CDR3 covers 14 residues. CDR3 coding DNA: TGTGCCAGCAGATTACAGGTGTCTGCTTCACCCCTCCACTTT. Its translation is CASRLQVSASPLHF.

In regard to this clone: Other DNA variants within this sample encode the same CDR3. V gene TRBV9 combines with J gene TRBJ2-2; 10 positions agree with TRBD2. CDR1 SGDLS and CDR2 YYNGEE come from the germline V gene. Germline trimming cut 2 bases from V and 1 base from J; bases unmatched to any gene: 2. The CDR3 is 16 residues long. The CDR3: CASSVIAGGNTGELFF. CDR3 sequence (DNA): TGTGCCAGCAGCGTGATAGCGGGAGGGAACACCGGGGAGCTGTTTTTT.

V and J are TRBV5-5 and TRBJ1-1; D is perhaps TRBD1 (6 bases). This CDR3 comprises 13 residues. Per germline, CDR1 SGHKS and CDR2 YYEKEE (reference sequence). V was pared by 4 bases and J by 8 bases, with 15 bases between. DNA for the CDR3: TGTGCCAGCAGCCGAGGGCCAGGGGAGGAAGCTTTCTTT. Translation: CASSRGPGEEAFF.